This T cell receptor beta chain was captured in a study of OX40 agonist ivuxolimab in advanced cancers. Across the study: Patients were 82.7% male with ages roughly 23 to 79, mean 60. Enrollees could have had prior anti-PD-1, anti-PD-L1 or anti-CTLA-4 therapy, which about 40% had received. One patient with hepatocellular carcinoma and two with cutaneous melanoma, three in all, had partial responses.

Per germline, CDR1 LGHNA and CDR2 YNFKEQ. Between the trimmed V and J ends, which lost 3 bases and 1 base, there was a span of 16 bases. The length of the CDR3 is 16 residues. Study-wide findings and caveats: Normalized T-cell clonal expansion was also low in some nonresponders.

Clones were sequenced by immunoSEQ multiplex PCR, and TCRdb holds only the in-frame ones, with some missing. The table records 45,000 to 70,000 clones, about 83% of them present only once. About this clone itself: What it binds is not known.

This sample comprised CD4+ or CD8+ T cells sorted from blood, obtained in a trial of the OX40 agonist ivuxolimab. The receptor's source is an adult with an advanced solid tumor such as melanoma, head and neck, liver or kidney cancer. The gene calls are TRBV4-2 and TRBJ2-7; tentatively, D is TRBD2 (6 bases). The DNA for the CDR3 is TGTGCCAGCAGCCACGCTGCCCGGGACTTTTCCTACGAGCAGTACTTC. It is translated as CASSHAARDFSYEQYF.